The following is a TCR beta chain sequence with its context. This clonotype was observed at least ten times. The clone's antigen remains unknown. It has no much larger one-base neighbor in the sample; base qualities were not kept. This specimen belongs to a study of regulatory T cells in long-lasting Graves disease (dated by TCRdb to the early 2020s). As for the study more broadly: In the newly diagnosed Graves' disease group, patients had been taking antithyroid drugs for less than 3 months. A total of about 35 samples underwent TCR sequencing, from roughly 13 patients with persistent Graves' disease and approximately 20 patients with newly diagnosed Graves' disease. The study was registered as a clinical trial and conducted in China. Persistent Graves' disease patients were compared with newly diagnosed Graves' disease patients by peripheral blood TCR sequencing and RNA sequencing.

The sample's time point label, in plain terms: newly diagnosed GD, antithyroid drugs for less than 3 months. For both TCR sequencing and RNA sequencing, RNA was extracted from PBMCs in TRIzol. The diagnosis of Graves' disease followed American Thyroid Association guidelines. The patients came from an endocrinology department in Xi'an, China. Each patient gave approximately 9.7 milliliters of peripheral blood, collected in an EDTA anticoagulant tube. Ficoll Paque Plus density gradient separation was used to isolate PBMCs, and no additional T cell sorting was done. An Agilent 2100 Bioanalyzer and agarose gel were used to assess RNA quality, and a NanoDrop 2000 was used to measure RNA concentration. What the authors observed across the whole study: The small sample size was acknowledged by the authors as a limitation that may reduce accuracy. Only the TCR beta chain was sequenced and analyzed. Compared with newly diagnosed patients, persistent Graves' disease patients had lower TCR Shannon entropy and fewer highly expanded clones, which suggests clonal expansion. More public clonotypes were shared among persistent patients (around 2,600) than among newly diagnosed patients (roughly 1,000). Only peripheral blood was studied, because thyroid tissue, the primary lesion, was inaccessible. Preferential use of TRBV28, TRBJ1-2 and TRBJ2-5 was observed in persistent disease, whereas TRBV20-1 and TRBJ2-1 were favored in newly diagnosed disease.

Spanning cysteine to phenylalanine, the CDR3 consists of 13 amino acids. The only DNA kept is the CDR3, 39 bases in frame from the first base. For CDR1 and CDR2, the germline V gene lists SGHRS and YFSETQ. V and J lose 1 base and 6 bases, and a span of 9 bases separates them. The library was produced with multiplex PCR. Sequencer: Illumina HiSeq 4000. iRepertoire HTBI primers and Arm-PCR amplification of CDR3 regions were used to construct TCR beta libraries. PCR products were gel purified before sequencing. For the original study's pipeline: A total of 62 TRBV and under 15 TRBJ segments were identified across samples and were used for gene usage analysis of CDR3 amino acid clonotypes. Filtered high-quality paired reads were merged into contigs using COPE and FqMerger. BLAST was used to align contigs to IMGT TRBV, TRBD and TRBJ reference genes, with CDR3 defined following IMGT. Any clonotype with a frequency above 0.1% was counted as a highly expanded clone. Shannon entropy served as the measure of repertoire diversity, while the Gini coefficient captured V-J evenness. Clonotypes shared by more than one individual were considered public. The raw public data were reprocessed by TCRdb itself: fastp quality trimming at Q25, MiXCR clonotype calling, in-frame beta chains only. Each entry is one CDR3 protein sequence, shown with its most common DNA and genes. The V and J calls come from TCRdb's annotation, not from the publication. A total of around 250,000 distinct CDR3 sequences appear in this sample, around 19% of them only once. 14% of the sample rests with the top ten.

The same specimen was also included in a second study, on T cells in Graves' hyperthyroidism and ophthalmopathy. The other study reports the following: Graves' hyperthyroidism was defined as stable when no progression to ophthalmopathy occurred over 18 months of follow-up. Hyperthyroidism patients were newly diagnosed, had a disease duration of under 2 months, and were aged 18 to 65 years. Any patient with an uncontrolled infection, another autoimmune disease, pregnancy or lactation was excluded. Clinical symptoms, serum thyroxine and TRAb, thyroid ultrasound, and orbital computed tomography formed the basis for the diagnoses. The TCR CDR3 was subjected to a first round of RT-PCR using the HTBI primer set and the Qiagen OneStep RT-PCR kit. Most expanded thyroid clonotypes (frequency above 0.001) were also detected in blood, a finding suggesting that blood repertoires may reflect thyroid immune responses. In cross-validation, a model built on a 13 V-J signature told ophthalmopathy apart from stable hyperthyroidism with over 85% sensitivity and roughly 82% specificity, and in testing the same model reached 80%/75%. In validation, progression to ophthalmopathy was predicted by the model with 70.59% sensitivity and nearly 75% specificity, a median of about 6 months before onset. TCR V-J signatures able to tell the groups apart were searched for in a discovery cohort of 100 patients, of whom 43 had Graves' ophthalmopathy and 55 to 60 had stable Graves' hyperthyroidism. Prospective prediction of ophthalmopathy was tested in an independent validation cohort consisting of 18 to 20 hyperthyroidism patients and approximately 16 patients who later progressed to ophthalmopathy. The approximately 90 discovery patients were randomly split 7:3 into training and test sets. Thyroid tissue and blood T-cell repertoires from about six Graves' hyperthyroidism patients were also compared in the study. After blood sampling, hyperthyroidism patients were treated with methimazole at a starting dose of 30 mg daily, and ophthalmopathy patients were treated with high-dose intravenous methylprednisolone. The libraries were constructed in a second round of multiplex PCR and then size-selected and purified. The libraries were sequenced on an Illumina HiSeq2000 using paired-end 100 bp reads. SOAPnuke was used to process the raw data, throwing out any read that contained adapters or uncalled bases, had a mean Phred below 15, or lacked an exact constant-primer or identifier match. COPE v1.2.5 was used to merge high-quality paired reads, and clonotypes were defined as unique nucleotide sequences. MiTCR v1.1 was used to align clonotypes to the IMGT TRBV, TRBD and TRBJ reference segments. Only V-J combinations with frequency above 0.0001, covering 99% to 99.2% of repertoires, were analysed. The TCS score was defined as F50 (clonal expansion) divided by E x V (chaos), with BLOSUM62-based TCRdist calculated between CDR3 peptides within each V-J. Welch's t-statistics and random forest reduced 500 to 650 V-J features to around 14, which were used in a naive Bayes classifier (R e1071). Sample size was not statistically predetermined, and blinding of investigators to group allocation was not performed. According to the paper, TCR Vbeta CDR3 sequencing was carried out on over 130 peripheral blood samples, which came from around 43 ophthalmopathy, fewer than 80 hyperthyroidism and approximately 17 progressor patients.

Sample: peripheral blood mononuclear cells (PBMCs), taken at new diagnosis, from a patient treated with antithyroid drugs. The chain joins TRBV5-1 to TRBJ2-3; possibly the D gene is TRBD1, per 6 matching bases. This TCR was recovered from a woman aged 30 to 39 with Graves disease. Donor details come from another sample of the same person, matched by shared clones. The CDR3 reads as follows: CASSLKGVDTQYF. The DNA sequence is as follows: TGCGCCAGCAGCTTGAAGGGGGTCGATACGCAGTATTTT.